These T cell receptor beta chains were read from a single sample in a study of cytomegalovirus exposure and HLA in healthy donors. The method was immunoSEQ multiplex PCR; TCRdb's version includes in-frame clones alone and lacks a portion of them. The sample lists approximately 150,000 clones; roughly three quarters were seen once. The specimen sequenced was PBMCs. All receptors derive from a woman between 50 and 59 years old in good health and CMV-seropositive. CDR3s include the opening cysteine and the closing phenylalanine or tryptophan. The D gene is left open where the match is weak. Expanded clones are given a class, and other clones once, few, many or no size at all.

TRBV7-3	TRBJ1-2	TRBD1	-	CASSLTGGDGYTF	TGTGCCAGCAGCTTAACAGGGGGCGATGGCTACACCTTC
TRBV6-4	TRBJ2-2	-	-	CASRVSEGTGELFF	TGTGCCAGCAGAGTTAGCGAGGGAACCGGGGAGCTGTTTTTT
TRBV23-1	TRBJ1-3	-	-	CAREGTKGDTIYF	TGCGCCAGAGAGGGGACTAAGGGGGACACCATATATTTT
TRBV2	TRBJ2-6	-	-	CASSDRGWLTGANVLTF	TGTGCCAGCAGTGACCGGGGGTGGCTAACTGGGGCCAACGTCCTGACTTTC
TRBV5-1	TRBJ1-2	TRBD1	few	CATRIQGQGEEGYTF	TGCGCCACCAGAATTCAGGGACAGGGGGAAGAAGGCTACACCTTC
TRBV7-3	TRBJ1-1	-	-	CASSLDSNTEAFF	TGTGCCAGCAGCTTAGACAGTAACACTGAAGCTTTCTTT
TRBV4-2	TRBJ2-3	TRBD2	-	CASSQGLAGDPTDTQYF	TGTGCCAGCAGCCAAGGACTAGCGGGGGACCCCACAGATACGCAGTATTTT
TRBV4-1	TRBJ1-1	-	-	CASSQAGQKAFF	TGCGCCAGCAGCCAAGCCGGACAAAAGGCTTTCTTT
TRBV5-4	TRBJ1-6	-	-	CASSPRPRDNSPLHF	TGTGCCAGCAGCCCCCGGCCGAGGGATAATTCACCCCTCCACTTT
TRBV7-6	TRBJ2-7	-	once	CASSLAPSNEQYF	TGTGCCAGCAGCTTAGCGCCTAGTAACGAGCAGTACTTC
TRBV5-1	TRBJ2-5	TRBD2	-	CASSGGLALETQYF	TGCGCCAGCAGCGGGGGACTAGCGCTGGAGACCCAGTACTTC
TRBV4-1	TRBJ1-2	-	-	CASSQVPGETNYGYTF	TGCGCCAGCAGCCAAGTCCCCGGGGAAACTAACTATGGCTACACCTTC
TRBV27	TRBJ1-2	-	-	CASSSVAGYYTF	TGTGCCAGCAGTTCGGTGGCAGGGTACTACACCTTC
TRBV4-1	TRBJ1-1	-	-	CASSLRGNEAFF	TGCGCCAGCAGCCTCAGGGGAAATGAAGCTTTCTTT
TRBV2	TRBJ1-2	-	-	CASSPGRAYHGYTF	TGTGCCAGCAGCCCGGGGAGGGCCTACCATGGCTACACCTTC
TRBV11-2	TRBJ1-6	-	few	CASSLSQDSPLHF	TGTGCCAGCAGCTTATCCCAGGATTCACCCCTCCACTTT
TRBV10-3	TRBJ1-2	-	-	CAIQGSGYGYTF	TGTGCCATCCAAGGGAGCGGCTATGGCTACACCTTC
TRBV7-2	TRBJ2-1	TRBD2	-	CASSSGGSSYNEQFF	TGTGCCAGCAGCTCGGGGGGGAGCTCCTACAATGAGCAGTTCTTC
TRBV9	TRBJ1-3	-	-	CASSVAHQGTGNTIYF	TGTGCCAGCAGCGTAGCTCATCAGGGGACAGGAAACACCATATATTTT
TRBV18	TRBJ1-3	-	-	CASSPAGRGTIYF	TGTGCCAGCTCACCGGCCGGGAGAGGTACCATATATTTT
TRBV6-6	TRBJ2-5	TRBD1	-	CASSYPGQGRETQYF	TGTGCCAGCAGTTACCCCGGACAGGGCAGAGAGACCCAGTACTTC
TRBV27	TRBJ1-2	TRBD1	once	CANSLTGASGYTF	TGTGCCAACAGCTTAACAGGGGCCTCTGGCTACACCTTC
TRBV25-1	TRBJ2-5	-	-	CASSESLGGQETQYF	TGTGCCAGCAGTGAATCTCTCGGGGGCCAAGAGACCCAGTACTTC
TRBV5-8	TRBJ1-6	-	-	CASEAGAYNSPLHF	TGTGCCAGTGAGGCAGGGGCCTATAATTCACCCCTCCACTTT
TRBV7-6	TRBJ2-7	-	-	CASSLGAQSYEQYF	TGTGCCAGCAGCTTGGGGGCCCAATCCTACGAGCAGTACTTC
TRBV6-4	TRBJ1-2	TRBD1	few	CASRAGQGAWGYTF	TGTGCCAGCAGAGCGGGACAGGGGGCTTGGGGCTACACCTTC